The clone carrying this T cell receptor beta chain was observed once. Antigen specificity is unknown. These data are taken from a study of OX40 agonist ivuxolimab in advanced cancers. Study background: Patients were dosed intravenously with ivuxolimab at 0.01 to 10 mg/kg every 2 weeks.

Trimming at V came to 6 bases and at J to 4 bases, leaving 11 bases not matched to a gene. The CDR3 sequence is 15 residues long. Per the germline V gene, CDR1 is LNHDA and CDR2 is SQIVND (reference sequence). Findings and limits, study-wide: Patients who responded partially at 0.1-3.0 mg/kg showed clonal expansion ranking among the lowest. Dose levels from 0.1 to 3.0 mg/kg saw CD4+ and CD8+ blood T cells expand clonally by week 6.

Profiled with immunoSEQ multiplex PCR; TCRdb holds only in-frame clones, not every one. Found here are just under 85,000 clones, over 65% of them singletons; the top ten hold around 0.88%. Drawing of blood for sampling happened at baseline, at cycle 4 day 1, and at cycle 7 day 1. The gene calls are TRBV19 and TRBJ2-7, with 8 positions matching TRBD1. This TCR derives from an adult with an advanced solid tumor such as melanoma, head and neck, liver or kidney cancer. The specimen was CD4+ or CD8+ T cells sorted from blood, collected in a trial of the OX40 agonist ivuxolimab. DNA for the CDR3: TGTGCCAGTAGCCTCCAGACAGGGGAGTGGTACGAGCAGTACTTC. Translated, it gives CASSLQTGEWYEQYF. Combining the CDR3 with reference TRBV19 and TRBJ2-7 gives the whole variable domain DGGITQSPKYLFRKEGQNVTLSCEQNLNHDAMYWYRQDPGQGLRLIYYSQIVNDFQKGDIAEGYSVSREKKESFPLTVTSAQKNPTAFYLCASSLQTGEWYEQYFGPGTRLTVT.